The T cell receptor beta chain under discussion was sequenced for a study of CXCR3-negative and CXCR3-positive naive CD8 T cells. Across the study: Each library gave roughly 1.6 +/- 0.3 million of approximately 150 million TRB reads. Findings of the study overall: Across naive subsets, surface CD5 expression was comparable, and TCR strength was inferred from properties of the TRB CDR3. Researchers reported similar TRBV-TRBJ usage in naive CXCR3-negative and CXCR3-positive cells, though memory differed.

Comment on this clonotype: Its antigen remains unknown.

In preparing the TRB cDNA libraries, 5' RACE with UMI labels was used. From its re-call of the 5' RACE reads, TCRdb lists each CDR3 protein once, without DNA. The listing records over 100,000 distinct CDR3 sequences. Researchers sorted approximately 290,000 cells of each CD8+ T cell subset in triplicate. CDR1 and CDR2 (germline): SGHVS, FQNEAQ. The CDR3 totals 15 residues. The receptor was isolated from a human donor in good health. Some clones in this sample may be carry-over from other donors' samples. Sample: naive CXCR3- CD8+ T cells from blood. Subset noted: CD45RO-CCR7+CD27+CD95- naive CD8+ T cells lacking CXCR3 (TNR3-). The chain has TRBV7-8 and TRBJ2-7; TCRdb selects TRBD1, and the lack of DNA leaves this call unchecked. The chain's CDR3 is CASSSGQGVFYEQYF.